The T cell receptor beta chain described here comes from a study of cytomegalovirus exposure and HLA in healthy donors. The study's findings and limits: Altogether, 150 to 200 TCR beta chains were recorded as cytomegalovirus-associated. While the bulk of TCR sequences proved rare, some public TCRs turned up in many donors. In vitro checks showed that a few CMV-associated chains really do target CMV antigens.

About this clone itself: Its antigen is not identified.

The CDR3 runs 15 residues. V was pared by 6 bases and J by 4 bases, with 19 bases between. Germline V lookup: CDR1 MNHEY, CDR2 SVGAGI. The method was immunoSEQ multiplex PCR; TCRdb's version includes in-frame clones alone and lacks a portion of them. The repertoire holds fewer than 90,000 clones, almost 97% seen once, with around 1.6% in the top ten. The sample taken for sequencing was PBMCs. The chain recombines TRBV6-5 with TRBJ2-7; TRBD1 is a possible D gene (6 bases). The sequence came from a man younger than 35 in good health and CMV-seropositive. The CDR3 loop reads CASSPPGALVYEQYF. As DNA, the CDR3 is TGTGCCAGCAGCCCCCCAGGGGCGCTTGTATACGAGCAGTACTTC.